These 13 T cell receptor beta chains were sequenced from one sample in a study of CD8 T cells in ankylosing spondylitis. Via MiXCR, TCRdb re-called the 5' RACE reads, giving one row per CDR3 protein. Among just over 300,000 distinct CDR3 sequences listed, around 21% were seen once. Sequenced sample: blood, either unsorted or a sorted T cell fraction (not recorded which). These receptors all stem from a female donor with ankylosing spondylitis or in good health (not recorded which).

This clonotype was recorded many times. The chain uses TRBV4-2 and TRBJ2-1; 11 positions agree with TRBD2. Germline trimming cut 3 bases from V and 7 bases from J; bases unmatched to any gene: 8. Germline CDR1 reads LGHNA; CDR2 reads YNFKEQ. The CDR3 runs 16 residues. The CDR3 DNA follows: TGTGCCAGCAGCCACATAGCGGGAGGGGAAACAAATGAGCAGTTCTTC. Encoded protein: CASSHIAGGETNEQFF.

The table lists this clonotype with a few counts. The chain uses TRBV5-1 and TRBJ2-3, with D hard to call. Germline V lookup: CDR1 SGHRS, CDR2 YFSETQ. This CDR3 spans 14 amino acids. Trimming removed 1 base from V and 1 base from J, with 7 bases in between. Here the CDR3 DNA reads TGCGCCAGCAGCTTGCTCACTGGCACAGATACGCAGTATTTT. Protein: CASSLLTGTDTQYF.

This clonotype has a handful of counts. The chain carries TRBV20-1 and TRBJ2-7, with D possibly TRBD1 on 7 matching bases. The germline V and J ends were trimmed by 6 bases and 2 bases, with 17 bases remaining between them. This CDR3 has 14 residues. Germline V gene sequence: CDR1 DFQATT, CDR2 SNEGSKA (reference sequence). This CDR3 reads CSAAGQTRPYEQYF. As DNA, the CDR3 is TGCAGTGCCGCGGGACAGACACGTCCCTACGAGCAGTACTTC.

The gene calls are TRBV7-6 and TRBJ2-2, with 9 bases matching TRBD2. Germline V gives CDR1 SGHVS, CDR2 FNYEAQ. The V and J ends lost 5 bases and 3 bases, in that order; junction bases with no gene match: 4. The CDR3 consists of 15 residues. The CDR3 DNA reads TGTGCCAGCAGCCGGACTAGCGACTACACCGGGGAGCTGTTTTTT. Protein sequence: CASSRTSDYTGELFF. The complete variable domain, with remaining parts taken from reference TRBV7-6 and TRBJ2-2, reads GAGVSQSPRYKVTKRGQDVALRCDPISGHVSLYWYRQALGQGPEFLTYFNYEAQQDKSGLPNDRFSAERPEGSISTLTIQRTEQRDSAMYRCASSRTSDYTGELFFGEGSRLTVL.

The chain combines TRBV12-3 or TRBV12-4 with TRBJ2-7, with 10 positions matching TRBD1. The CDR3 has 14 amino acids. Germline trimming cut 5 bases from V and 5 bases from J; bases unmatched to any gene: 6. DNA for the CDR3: TGTGCCAGCAGTGCGACAGGGGGCGCCCACGAGCAGTACTTC. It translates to CASSATGGAHEQYF.

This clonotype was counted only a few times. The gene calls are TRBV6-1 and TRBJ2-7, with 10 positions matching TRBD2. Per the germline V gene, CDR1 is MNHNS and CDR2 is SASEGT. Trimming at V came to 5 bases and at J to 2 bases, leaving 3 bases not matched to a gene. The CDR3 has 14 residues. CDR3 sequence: CASSRTSGAYEQYF. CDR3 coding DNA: TGTGCCAGCAGTAGGACTAGCGGAGCCTACGAGCAGTACTTC.

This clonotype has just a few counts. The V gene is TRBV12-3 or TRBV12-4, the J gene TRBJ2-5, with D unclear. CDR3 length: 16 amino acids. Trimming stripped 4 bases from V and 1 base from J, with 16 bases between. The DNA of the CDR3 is TGTGCCAGCAGTTACTACGACGGACGGATCCAAGAGACCCAGTACTTC. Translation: CASSYYDGRIQETQYF.

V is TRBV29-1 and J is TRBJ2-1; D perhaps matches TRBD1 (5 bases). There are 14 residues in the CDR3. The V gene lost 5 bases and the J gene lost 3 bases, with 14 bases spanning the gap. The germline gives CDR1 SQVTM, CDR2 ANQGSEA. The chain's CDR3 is CSVSGAGDYNEQFF. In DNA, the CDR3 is TGCAGCGTTTCTGGGGCAGGAGACTACAATGAGCAGTTCTTC.

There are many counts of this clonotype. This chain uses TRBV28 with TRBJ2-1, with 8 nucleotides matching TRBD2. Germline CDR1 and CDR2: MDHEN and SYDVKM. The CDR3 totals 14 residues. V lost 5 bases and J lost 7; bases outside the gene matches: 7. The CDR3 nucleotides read TGTGCCAGCAGTGAAAGCGGGAGACGGAATGAGCAGTTCTTC. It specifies CASSESGRRNEQFF. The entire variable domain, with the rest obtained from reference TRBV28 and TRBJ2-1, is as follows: DVKVTQSSRYLVKRTGEKVFLECVQDMDHENMFWYRQDPGLGLRLIYFSYDVKMKEKGDIPEGYSVSREKKERFSLILESASTNQTSMYLCASSESGRRNEQFFGPGTRLTVL.

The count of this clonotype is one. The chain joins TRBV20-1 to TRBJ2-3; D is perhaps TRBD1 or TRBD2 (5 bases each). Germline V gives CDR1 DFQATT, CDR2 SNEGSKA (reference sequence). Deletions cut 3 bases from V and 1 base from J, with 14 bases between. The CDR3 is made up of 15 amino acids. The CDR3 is CSASPTGRRTDTQYF. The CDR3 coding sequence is TGCAGTGCTAGTCCGACGGGACGTCGCACAGATACGCAGTATTTT.

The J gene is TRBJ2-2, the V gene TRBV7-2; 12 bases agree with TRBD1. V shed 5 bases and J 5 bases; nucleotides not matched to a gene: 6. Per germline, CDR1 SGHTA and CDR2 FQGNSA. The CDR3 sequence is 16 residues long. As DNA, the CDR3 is TGTGCCAGCAGCCCCCGGGACAGGGGGCATACCGGGGAGCTGTTTTTT. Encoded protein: CASSPRDRGHTGELFF.

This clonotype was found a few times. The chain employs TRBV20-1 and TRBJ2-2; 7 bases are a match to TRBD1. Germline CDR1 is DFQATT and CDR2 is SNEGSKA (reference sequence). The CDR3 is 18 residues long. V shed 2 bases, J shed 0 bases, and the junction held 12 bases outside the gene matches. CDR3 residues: CSARQPGQDLANTGELFF. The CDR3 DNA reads TGCAGTGCTAGACAACCAGGACAGGATCTCGCGAACACCGGGGAGCTGTTTTTT.

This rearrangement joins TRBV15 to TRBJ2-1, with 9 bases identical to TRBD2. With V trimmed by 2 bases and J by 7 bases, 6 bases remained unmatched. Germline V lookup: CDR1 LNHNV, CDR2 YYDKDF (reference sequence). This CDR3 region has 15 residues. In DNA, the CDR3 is TGTGCCACCAGCAGACCTGGACTAGCGTCGAATGAGCAGTTCTTC. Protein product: CATSRPGLASNEQFF.